The next 5 T cell receptor beta chains were all read from a single sample in a study of cytomegalovirus exposure and HLA in healthy donors. Both 60 Vbeta primers and 13 Jbeta primers went into the PCR. The protocol was immunoSEQ multiplex PCR, while the TCRdb copy is restricted to in-frame clones and leaves out a portion. The repertoire holds approximately 110,000 clones, with 70% as singletons. Sequencing was carried out using PBMCs. The receptors originated from a young man in good health and CMV-seropositive.

The chain has TRBV5-1 and TRBJ1-2; tentatively, D is TRBD1 (5 bases). CDR1 is SGHRS and CDR2 is YFSETQ in the germline V gene. This CDR3 comprises 13 residues. V lost 0 bases and J lost 8, with 11 bases in between. CDR3 DNA: TGCGCCAGCAGCTTGGGGGGGGGAGGAGGCTACACCTTC. It specifies CASSLGGGGGYTF.

This clone was detected only a few times. The chain uses TRBV29-1 and TRBJ2-1; possibly TRBD1 for D (6 bases). CDR3 length equals 12 residues. Between the trimmed V and J ends, which lost 4 bases and 4 bases, there was a span of 8 bases. Germline V CDR1 and CDR2: SQVTM, ANQGSEA. CDR3 protein: CSVGTGYNEQFF. The CDR3 coding sequence is TGCAGCGTTGGTACAGGGTACAATGAGCAGTTCTTC.

The chain combines TRBV2 with TRBJ2-3; TRBD2 matches at 11 bases. CDR1 and CDR2 (germline): SNHLY, FYNNEI. The trim removed 4 bases at V and 4 bases at J, leaving 13 bases unmatched. CDR3 length: 18 amino acids. The CDR3, as DNA: TGTGCCAGCAGTGTAACTAGCGGGAGTATGGGCGCACCAGATACGCAGTATTTT. It is translated as CASSVTSGSMGAPDTQYF.

The gene calls are TRBV25-1 and TRBJ2-1, with TRBD1 identical over 7 bases. V lost 4 bases to trimming and J lost 8 bases; unmatched junction nucleotides: 14. Germline V gene data show CDR1 as MGHDK and CDR2 as SYGVNS. This CDR3 is built from 16 residues. CDR3 in amino acids: CASSGSRRTGADEQFF. Here the CDR3 DNA reads TGTGCCAGCAGTGGATCCCGGCGAACAGGGGCGGATGAGCAGTTCTTC.

This sequence joins TRBV7-2 and TRBJ2-7; TRBD2 aligns across 7 bases. The CDR3 covers 15 residues. The V segment lost 0 bases and the J segment 6 bases; nucleotides outside the gene matches: 8. The germline CDR1 and CDR2 sequences are SGHTA and FQGNSA. Written as DNA, the CDR3 is TGTGCCAGCAGCTTAGCTCCAAGAGGGGAGGGCGAGCAGTACTTC. Amino acids: CASSLAPRGEGEQYF.